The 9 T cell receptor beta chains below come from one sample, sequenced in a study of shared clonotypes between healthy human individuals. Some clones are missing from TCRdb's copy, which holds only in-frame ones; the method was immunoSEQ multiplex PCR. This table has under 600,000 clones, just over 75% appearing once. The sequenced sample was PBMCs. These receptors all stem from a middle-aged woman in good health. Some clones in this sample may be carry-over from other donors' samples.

CDR3 in DNA: TGTGCCAGCAGCTACCGAGGGCAGACTTCCTCTGGGAATGGCTACACCTTC. It translates to CASSYRGQTSSGNGYTF. The V gene is TRBV7-9, the J gene TRBJ1-2; no reliable D call. The CDR3 sequence is 17 residues long. In germline, CDR1 is SEHNR, CDR2 FQNEAQ (reference sequence). The V gene lost 4 bases and the J gene lost 6 bases, with 24 bases spanning the gap. Based on the CDR3 plus reference TRBV7-9 and TRBJ1-2, the full variable domain is DTGVSQNPRHKITKRGQNVTFRCDPISEHNRLYWYRQTLGQGPEFLTYFQNEAQLEKSRLLSDRFSAERPKGSFSTLEIQRTEQGDSAMYLCASSYRGQTSSGNGYTFGSGTRLTVV.

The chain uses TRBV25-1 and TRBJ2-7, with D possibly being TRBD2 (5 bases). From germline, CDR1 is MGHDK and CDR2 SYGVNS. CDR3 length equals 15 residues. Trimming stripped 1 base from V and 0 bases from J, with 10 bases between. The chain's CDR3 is CASSESFGSSYEQYF. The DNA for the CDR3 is TGTGCCAGCAGTGAATCATTTGGGAGCTCCTACGAGCAGTACTTC.

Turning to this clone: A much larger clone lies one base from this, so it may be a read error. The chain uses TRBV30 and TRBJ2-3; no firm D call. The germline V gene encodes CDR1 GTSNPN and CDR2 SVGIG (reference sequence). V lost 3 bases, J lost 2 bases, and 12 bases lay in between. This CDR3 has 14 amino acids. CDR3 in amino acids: CAWRAGGHTDTQYF. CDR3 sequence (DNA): TGTGCCTGGAGGGCTGGCGGCCACACAGATACGCAGTATTTT.

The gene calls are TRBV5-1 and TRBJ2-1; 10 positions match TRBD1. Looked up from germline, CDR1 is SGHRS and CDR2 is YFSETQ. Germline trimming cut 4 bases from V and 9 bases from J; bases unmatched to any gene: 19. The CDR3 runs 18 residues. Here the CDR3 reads CASSQIPWVGQGGSEQFF. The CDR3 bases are TGCGCCAGCAGCCAGATACCTTGGGTCGGACAGGGGGGGAGTGAGCAGTTCTTC.

The CDR3 nucleotides are TGTGCCAGCAGCTTAGGTCGGTCGGGTGAGCAGTTCTTC. Translated: CASSLGRSGEQFF. The chain employs TRBV7-2 and TRBJ2-1; D is unresolved. CDR1 is SGHTA and CDR2 is FQGNSA in the germline V gene. V lost 1 base and J 9 bases, leaving 10 bases between the germline ends. This CDR3 comprises 13 residues. The variable domain in full, with the rest retrieved from reference TRBV7-2 and TRBJ2-1, is GAGVSQSPSNKVTEKGKDVELRCDPISGHTALYWYRQSLGQGLEFLIYFQGNSAPDKSGLPSDRFSAERTGGSVSTLTIQRTQQEDSAVYLCASSLGRSGEQFFGPGTRLTVL.

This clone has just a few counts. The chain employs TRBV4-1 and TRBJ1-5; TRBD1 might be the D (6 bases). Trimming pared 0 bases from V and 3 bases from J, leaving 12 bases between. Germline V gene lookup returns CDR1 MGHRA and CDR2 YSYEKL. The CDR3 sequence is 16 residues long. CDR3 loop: CASSQEGGLYNQPQHF. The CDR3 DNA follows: TGCGCCAGCAGCCAAGAGGGGGGGCTGTACAATCAGCCCCAGCATTTT.

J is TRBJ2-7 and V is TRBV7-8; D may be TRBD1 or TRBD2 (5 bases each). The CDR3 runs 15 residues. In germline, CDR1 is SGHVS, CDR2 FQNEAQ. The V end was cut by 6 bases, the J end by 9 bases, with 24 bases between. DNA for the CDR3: TGTGCCAGCAGAACGAACAAGGGGACCGATATACTGCAGTACTTC. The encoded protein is CASRTNKGTDILQYF.

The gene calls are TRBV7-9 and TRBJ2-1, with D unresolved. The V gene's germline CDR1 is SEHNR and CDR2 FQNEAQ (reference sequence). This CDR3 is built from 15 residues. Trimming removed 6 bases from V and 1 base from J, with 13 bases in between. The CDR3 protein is CASSVLSRSYNEQFF. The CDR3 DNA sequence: TGTGCCAGCAGTGTGTTGTCCAGATCCTACAATGAGCAGTTCTTC.

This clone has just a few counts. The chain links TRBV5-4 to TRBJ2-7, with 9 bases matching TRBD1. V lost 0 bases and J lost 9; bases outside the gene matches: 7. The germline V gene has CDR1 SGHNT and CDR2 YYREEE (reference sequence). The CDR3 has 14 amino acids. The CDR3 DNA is TGTGCCAGCAGCTTGGAACAGGGGGCTCTCGGGCAGTACTTC. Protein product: CASSLEQGALGQYF.